This T cell receptor beta chain came from a study of blood T cell repertoires in COVID-19. This clone was recorded a few times. Sequencing was performed with immunoSEQ multiplex PCR; in TCRdb, only in-frame clones are kept and a portion is missing. The data hold tens of thousands of clones, with approximately 80% observed a single time. The sample comprised peripheral blood. The clonotype originates from a man aged 65 to 85 with active or convalescent COVID-19.

The CDR3 loop is CAWRAGGEKLFF. CDR3 coding DNA: TGTGCCTGGAGAGCAGGGGGGGAAAAACTGTTTTTT. V gene TRBV30 combines with J gene TRBJ1-4; the match to TRBD1 covers 7 bases. Germline CDR1 is GTSNPN and CDR2 is SVGIG (reference sequence). After removal of 3 bases from V and 8 bases from J, the junction contained 3 bases not matched to a gene. The CDR3 extends over 12 amino acids. Based on the CDR3 plus reference TRBV30 and TRBJ1-4, the full variable domain is SQTIHQWPATLVQPVGSPLSLECTVEGTSNPNLYWYRQAAGRGLQLLFYSVGIGQISSEVPQNLSASRPQDRQFILSSKKLLLSDSGFYLCAWRAGGEKLFFGSGTQLSVL.